These 10 T cell receptor beta chains were all obtained from the same sample, sequenced in a study of vaccination effects on CD4 cells after COVID-19. Before sequencing took place, the ViraFEST assay used viral peptide pools to expand antigen-specific CD4+ T cells. Researchers isolated CD4+ T cells once approximately eleven days of culture had elapsed. Previously uninfected by SARS-CoV-2, the vaccine recipients also showed negative nucleocapsid antibodies. Data came from immunoSEQ multiplex PCR; TCRdb stores just in-frame clones and leaves some out. The data hold about 68,000 clones, with about four fifths observed a single time. The antigens these receptors bind are not known. The sample in question was CD4+ T cells from PBMCs cultured with SARS-CoV-2 spike peptides, obtained before COVID-19 vaccination. These receptors all come from a human donor who received a COVID-19 vaccine.

The rearrangement joins TRBV4-1 to TRBJ2-6, with no clear D. Trimming took 0 bases from V and 0 from J, leaving 6 bases between them. The length of the CDR3 is 16 residues. CDR1 and CDR2 from the germline V gene are MGHRA and YSYEKL. This chain's CDR3 is CASSQETPSGANVLTF. Here the CDR3 DNA reads TGCGCCAGCAGCCAAGAGACCCCCTCTGGGGCCAACGTCCTGACTTTC.

This chain joins TRBV30 and TRBJ1-2; TRBD1 matches at 8 bases. V trimming: 5 bases; J trimming: 7 bases; junction bases outside the gene matches: 9. The CDR3 contains 13 residues. The germline CDR1 and CDR2 sequences are GTSNPN and SVGIG (reference sequence). As DNA, the CDR3 is TGTGCCTGGGACGACAGGGGTAGCCCTGGCTACACCTTC. This encodes CAWDDRGSPGYTF. The full variable domain, completed using reference TRBV30 and TRBJ1-2, is SQTIHQWPATLVQPVGSPLSLECTVEGTSNPNLYWYRQAAGRGLQLLFYSVGIGQISSEVPQNLSASRPQDRQFILSSKKLLLSDSGFYLCAWDDRGSPGYTFGSGTRLTVV.

This sequence joins TRBV5-4 and TRBJ1-3; no clear D. Trimming cost V 4 bases and J 4 bases, with 12 bases left between them. CDR3 length: 14 amino acids. Germline V CDR1 and CDR2: SGHNT, YYREEE (reference sequence). CDR3 in DNA: TGTGCCAGCAGCACTAGGGAGGGAGGAAACACCATATATTTT. Translating gives CASSTREGGNTIYF.

This sequence joins TRBV20-1 and TRBJ2-7, with D uncertain. The CDR3 has 11 residues. Germline assignment: CDR1 DFQATT and CDR2 SNEGSKA (reference sequence). With 6 bases removed from V and 0 bases from J, the gap between germline ends came to 6 bases. The CDR3 here is CSAESSYEQYV. CDR3 sequence (DNA): TGCAGTGCCGAAAGCTCCTACGAGCAGTACGTC.

This clone was counted a few times. J is TRBJ1-2 and V is TRBV6-5, with 8 bases identical to TRBD1. The CDR3 spans 13 residues. The V and J ends lost 11 bases and 4 bases, in that order; junction bases with no gene match: 9. Germline loops: CDR1 MNHEY, CDR2 SVGAGI. Here the CDR3 DNA reads TGTGCCTCCTCGGACAGGGCCTCCTATGGCTACACCTTC. It encodes CASSDRASYGYTF.

The rearrangement links TRBV5-6 to TRBJ2-5; D not certain. Germline values: CDR1 SGHDT, CDR2 YYEEEE. Trimming cost V 0 bases and J 5 bases, with 20 bases left between them. The CDR3 extends over 17 amino acids. In DNA, the CDR3 is TGTGCCAGCAGCTTGGTGGCTAGAGGCCCGATGTGGGAGACCCAGTACTTC. It is translated as CASSLVARGPMWETQYF.

This clone was seen only once. V usage is TRBV7-3 and J usage is TRBJ2-3; 9 bases align to TRBD2. CDR3 length: 17 amino acids. V dropped 2 bases and J dropped 1; count of bases not matched to a gene: 7. Germline V CDR1 and CDR2: SGHTA, FQGTGA. The CDR3 DNA is TGTGCCAGCAGCTTACGGGGCGGGGGGGCCGGCACAGATACGCAGTATTTT. It is translated as CASSLRGGGAGTDTQYF. Drawing the rest from reference TRBV7-3 and TRBJ2-3, the complete variable domain is GAGVSQTPSNKVTEKGKYVELRCDPISGHTALYWYRQSLGQGPEFLIYFQGTGAADDSGLPNDRFFAVRPEGSVSTLKIQRTERGDSAVYLCASSLRGGGAGTDTQYFGPGTRLTVL.

This rearrangement joins TRBV5-4 to TRBJ2-2; no clear D. Looked up from germline, CDR1 is SGHNT and CDR2 is YYREEE (reference sequence). Trimming removed 2 bases at V and 0 bases at J, with 8 bases between. The length of the CDR3 is 15 residues. As DNA, the CDR3 is TGTGCCAGCAGCTTTAGGCAGGCGAACACCGGGGAGCTGTTTTTT. It translates to CASSFRQANTGELFF.

This chain connects TRBV9 to TRBJ2-5; D gene uncertain. V was clipped by 0 bases and J by 1 base, with 7 bases between them. The CDR3 is made up of 14 amino acids. Germline V lookup: CDR1 SGDLS, CDR2 YYNGEE. CDR3 in DNA: TGTGCCAGCAGCGTAGGAGGTTCCCAAGAGACCCAGTACTTC. Translating gives CASSVGGSQETQYF.

This rearrangement joins TRBV12-5 to TRBJ1-1; D gene unclear. Germline V gene data show CDR1 as LGHNT and CDR2 as FRNRAP. This CDR3 is 14 amino acids long. Trimming shortened V by 4 bases and J by 4 bases, and 13 bases separated the two germline ends. The DNA for the CDR3 is TGTGCTAGTGGTTCAGAACTGAAGGCCACTGAAGCTTTCTTT. It translates to CASGSELKATEAFF. Drawing the rest from reference TRBV12-5 and TRBJ1-1, the complete variable domain is DARVTQTPRHKVTEMGQEVTMRCQPILGHNTVFWYRQTMMQGLELLAYFRNRAPLDDSGMPKDRFSAEMPDATLATLKIQPSEPRDSAVYFCASGSELKATEAFFGQGTRLTVV.